Reported below is one T cell receptor beta chain. Its antigen is not identified. The entry originates in a study of monozygotic twins with cystic fibrosis. The protocol was immunoSEQ multiplex PCR, while the TCRdb copy is restricted to in-frame clones and leaves out a portion. The repertoire holds tens of thousands of clones, with about 93% as singletons. Germline CDR1 MDHEN, CDR2 SYDVKM. The V gene end was trimmed by 3 bases and the J gene end by 4 bases; junction bases not matched to a gene: 5. The CDR3 totals 15 residues. Study outcomes and limitations: Median Simpson clonality of about 0.01 suggested naive T cells predominated.

The TCR originated in a boy aged 2-9 years with cystic fibrosis. Sequencing was done on a sample of blood. The J gene is TRBJ2-5, the V gene TRBV28, with 10 bases that match TRBD2. The CDR3 region is CASSFSAGGAETQYF. CDR3 DNA sequence: TGTGCCAGCAGTTTCTCAGCGGGGGGGGCAGAGACCCAGTACTTC.